The clone carrying this TCR beta chain has only a few counts. CDR1 and CDR2 (germline): MNHEY, SMNVEV (reference sequence). The V end was cut by 1 base, the J end by 5 bases, with 19 bases between. CDR3 length: 17 amino acids. This sample is part of a study of cytomegalovirus exposure and HLA in healthy donors. 60 Vbeta and 13 Jbeta primers were used in PCR. Profiling relied on immunoSEQ multiplex PCR, and the TCRdb table lists in-frame clones only, not all of them. This sample carries around 130,000 clones, over 6.5% of them seen once, and the ten largest clones take 5.5% to 7.5%. Sequencing was done on a sample of PBMCs. This TCR was sampled from a middle-aged woman in good health and CMV-seropositive. The rearrangement links TRBV27 to TRBJ2-3; the D gene is possibly TRBD2 (6 bases). For the CDR3, the DNA is TGTGCCAGCAGTTTATTCGAGGGGCGGGGAGAAGGAGATACGCAGTATTTT. Translation: CASSLFEGRGEGDTQYF.